The 13 T cell receptor beta chains listed next were all sequenced from one sample in a study of T cell repertoires in cytomegalovirus infection. A single record per CDR3 protein comes from TCRdb applying MiXCR to the reads. The table shows hundreds of thousands of distinct CDR3 sequences, with 6.5% occurring only once. The sample comprised PBMCs. Every receptor here comes from a human donor in good health (CMV status not recorded). Some clones in this sample may be carry-over from other donors' samples.

This clonotype has a count of ten or more. V is TRBV7-2 and J is TRBJ2-7, with D possibly TRBD1 on 6 matching bases. The germline V and J ends were trimmed by 1 base and 6 bases, with 13 bases remaining between them. The V gene's germline CDR1 is SGHTA and CDR2 FQGNSA. The CDR3 contains 14 residues. DNA of the CDR3: TGTGCCAGCAGCTTAGGGGGCCAGGGGCGCGAGCAGTACTTC. Translated, it gives CASSLGGQGREQYF.

The J gene is TRBJ1-1, the V gene TRBV7-8, with unresolved D. The length of the CDR3 is 13 residues. CDR1 and CDR2 (germline): SGHVS, FQNEAQ. Trimming pared 5 bases from V and 1 base from J, leaving 8 bases between. The CDR3 sequence: CASSPGWNTEAFF. As DNA, the CDR3 is TGTGCCAGCAGCCCCGGGTGGAACACTGAAGCTTTCTTT.

This clonotype was observed many times. This rearrangement joins TRBV5-5 to TRBJ2-3; TRBD1 might be the D (6 bases). The CDR3 extends over 14 amino acids. V dropped 4 bases and J dropped 0 bases, with 9 bases sitting between them. In germline, CDR1 is SGHKS, CDR2 YYEKEE (reference sequence). The CDR3 nucleotides read TGTGCCAGCAGCGTTACAGGGAGCACAGATACGCAGTATTTT. Residues: CASSVTGSTDTQYF.

This clonotype has at least ten counts. V usage is TRBV6-5 and J usage is TRBJ2-5; D is undetermined. The CDR3 is 15 residues long. Germline V gene sequence: CDR1 MNHEY, CDR2 SVGAGI. V dropped 6 bases and J dropped 1 base, with 15 bases sitting between them. In DNA form, the CDR3 reads TGTGCCAGCAGACAAGGTACCGGCTCCCAAGAGACCCAGTACTTC. The encoded protein is CASRQGTGSQETQYF.

This clonotype was detected many times. The V and J genes are TRBV7-8 and TRBJ1-6; D gene ambiguous. V was cut by 7 bases and J by 6 bases, with 16 bases left in between. The CDR3 loop spans 15 amino acids. From germline, CDR1 is SGHVS and CDR2 FQNEAQ. Here the CDR3 reads CASNLRGESNSPLHF. The CDR3 DNA is TGTGCCAGCAACCTACGCGGAGAAAGTAATTCACCCCTCCACTTT.

This clonotype was seen many times. The chain employs TRBV6-2 or TRBV6-3 and TRBJ2-7; TRBD1 is a possible D gene (5 bases). CDR3 length equals 16 residues. The germline V gene has CDR1 MNHEY and CDR2 SVGEGT. V was shortened by 6 bases and J by 1 base, with 19 bases between the two germline ends. The CDR3 nucleotides read TGTGCCAGCAGCTTTGAAGAGACAGACGGTTCCTACGAGCAGTACTTC. It yields the protein CASSFEETDGSYEQYF.

This clonotype showed up many times. The V gene is TRBV12-5, the J gene TRBJ2-7, with TRBD1 matching 7 bases. Germline CDR1 LGHNT, CDR2 FRNRAP. V dropped 6 bases and J dropped 3; count of bases not matched to a gene: 5. This CDR3 has 13 amino acids. CDR3 in amino acids: CASGRDSYYEQYF. CDR3 DNA: TGTGCTAGTGGAAGGGACAGCTACTACGAGCAGTACTTC.

This clonotype has ten or more counts. The V call is TRBV7-8, the J call TRBJ2-7; a weak D match, TRBD2 (6 bases). Germline CDR1 and CDR2: SGHVS and FQNEAQ. The V and J ends lost 3 bases and 2 bases respectively, with 11 bases between them. The CDR3 has 14 amino acids. CDR3 region: CASSFTGEAYEQYF. The CDR3 region has the DNA TGTGCCAGCAGCTTTACTGGGGAGGCCTACGAGCAGTACTTC.

This clonotype was counted many times. The V call is TRBV7-3, the J call TRBJ1-1; D gene ambiguous. Per germline, CDR1 SGHTA and CDR2 FQGTGA. The CDR3 spans 14 residues. V dropped 2 bases and J dropped 1 base, with 8 bases sitting between them. The CDR3 DNA reads TGTGCCAGCAGCTTATTAGGTCAGAACACTGAAGCTTTCTTT. It specifies CASSLLGQNTEAFF.

This clonotype was observed at least ten times. V is TRBV4-2 and J is TRBJ2-5, with unresolved D. The CDR3 loop spans 14 amino acids. In germline, CDR1 is LGHNA, CDR2 YNFKEQ. The V end was cut by 4 bases, the J end by 5 bases, with 14 bases between. The CDR3 DNA follows: TGTGCCAGCAGCCGCCAACGAGTCAGCGAGACCCAGTACTTC. Translation: CASSRQRVSETQYF.

This clonotype occurred many times. CDR3 amino acids: CASRGGIWVDGYTF. CDR3 in DNA: TGTGCCAGCAGGGGGGGAATCTGGGTCGATGGCTACACCTTC. This chain links TRBV28 with TRBJ1-2; the D gene is possibly TRBD1 (5 bases). Per germline, CDR1 MDHEN and CDR2 SYDVKM. V was clipped by 6 bases and J by 6 bases, with 17 bases between them. This CDR3 contains 14 residues.

This clonotype came up many times. This rearrangement joins TRBV4-3 to TRBJ1-2; 8 bases agree with TRBD1. This CDR3 spans 16 amino acids. The V and J ends lost 2 bases and 4 bases, in that order; junction bases with no gene match: 9. Germline V gene lookup returns CDR1 LGHNA and CDR2 YSLEER. The CDR3 DNA is TGCGCCAGCAGCCAAACAGGGGGGGCCGGTGGCTATGGCTACACCTTC. Translated: CASSQTGGAGGYGYTF.

This sequence joins TRBV5-4 and TRBJ2-5; D call uncertain. The CDR3 runs to 14 residues. The V and J ends lost 1 base and 7 bases respectively, with 14 bases between them. Germline V gene data show CDR1 as SGHNT and CDR2 as YYREEE (reference sequence). CDR3 loop: CASSLNVEKGTQYF. The CDR3 DNA sequence: TGTGCCAGCAGCTTGAATGTCGAAAAGGGGACCCAGTACTTC. Variable domain in full (rest from reference TRBV5-4 and TRBJ2-5): ETGVTQSPTHLIKTRGQQVTLRCSSQSGHNTVSWYQQALGQGPQFIFQYYREEENGRGNFPPRFSGLQFPNYSSELNVNALELDDSALYLCASSLNVEKGTQYFGPGTRLLVL.